The rows below give T cell receptor beta chains drawn from one sample of a study of cytomegalovirus exposure and HLA in healthy donors. The table came from immunoSEQ multiplex PCR; TCRdb's copy has only in-frame clones and leaves some out. The sample includes more than 85,000 clones, approximately 84% seen only once; the top ten take around 5.3%. The sequencing sample was made of PBMCs. These receptors came from a male donor in good health and CMV-seronegative. Each CDR3 is given with its conserved first and last residue. The order of the fields is CDR3 protein, J gene, V gene.

CDR3: CASSANPGTGAYEQYF; J: TRBJ2-7; V: TRBV5-4
CDR3: CSVTRSQGYTEAFF; J: TRBJ1-1; V: TRBV29-1
CDR3: CASSPVAGEQGEQFF; J: TRBJ2-1; V: TRBV18
CDR3: CAPRGQPQHF; J: TRBJ1-5; V: TRBV10-3
CDR3: CASSDRFRSYEQYF; J: TRBJ2-7; V: TRBV27
CDR3: CASSTAQGYNEQFF; J: TRBJ2-1; V: TRBV11-3
CDR3: CASSLEGLAGGPEETQYF; J: TRBJ2-5; V: TRBV7-9
CDR3: CASSARTSVVDTQYF; J: TRBJ2-3; V: TRBV6-1
CDR3: CASSQGQGENTIYF; J: TRBJ1-3; V: TRBV7-2
CDR3: CASSIDLWEDTQYF; J: TRBJ2-3; V: TRBV19
CDR3: CSVARLAGDFPQETQYF; J: TRBJ2-5; V: TRBV29-1
CDR3: CASSHNLAVAGDTQYF; J: TRBJ2-3; V: TRBV4-3
CDR3: CATTPREGGETQYF; J: TRBJ2-5; V: TRBV15
CDR3: CASSRDLNTEAFF; J: TRBJ1-1; V: TRBV18
CDR3: CASSVRTTQETQYF; J: TRBJ2-5; V: TRBV2
CDR3: CASSLIKGGRGGNEQFF; J: TRBJ2-1; V: TRBV7-3
CDR3: CASSLDRAFSGNTIYF; J: TRBJ1-3; V: TRBV7-9
CDR3: CSVRKGGTTSGRPQETQYF; J: TRBJ2-5; V: TRBV29-1
CDR3: CASSMVQGYGYTF; J: TRBJ1-2; V: TRBV19
CDR3: CASTLAGENIQYF; J: TRBJ2-4; V: TRBV5-8
CDR3: CASSQVRQGQAGELFF; J: TRBJ2-2; V: TRBV4-1
CDR3: CASSLAGTDNYGYTF; J: TRBJ1-2; V: TRBV7-2
CDR3: CASSPPGNYGYTF; J: TRBJ1-2; V: TRBV7-9